These 17 T cell receptor beta chains came from one sample sequenced in a study of cytomegalovirus exposure and HLA in healthy donors. PCR amplification relied on 60 Vbeta primers (plus 13 Jbeta primers). Data came from immunoSEQ multiplex PCR; TCRdb stores just in-frame clones and leaves some out. The table lists about 150,000 clones, 77% of them singletons, with approximately 4% in the top ten. Sequencing used PBMCs. The receptors originated from a male donor in good health and CMV-seronegative.

The chain couples TRBV7-9 to TRBJ2-7; D may be TRBD1 (6 bases). The germline V gene has CDR1 SEHNR and CDR2 FQNEAQ (reference sequence). The CDR3 extends over 14 amino acids. Trimming shortened V by 2 bases and J by 0 bases, and 8 bases separated the two germline ends. CDR3 region: CASSLRQASYEQYF. The CDR3 DNA reads TGTGCCAGCAGCTTAAGACAGGCCTCCTACGAGCAGTACTTC.

The V gene is TRBV27, the J gene TRBJ2-1, with TRBD2 matching 10 bases. V was clipped by 4 bases and J by 4 bases; unmatched bases: 4. There are 15 residues in the CDR3. Per germline, CDR1 MNHEY and CDR2 SMNVEV (reference sequence). In DNA, the CDR3 is TGTGCCAGCAGTTCTCTAGCGGGGGAATACAATGAGCAGTTCTTC. It codes for CASSSLAGEYNEQFF.

The genes are TRBV6-4 and TRBJ2-7; 8 bases are a match to TRBD2. J was trimmed by 1 base and V by 8 bases; bases with no gene match: 7. CDR1 and CDR2 (germline): MRHNA, SNTAGT. The CDR3 has 14 residues. CDR3 bases: TGTGCCAGCCCCTCGTCTAGCGGGTCCTACGAGCAGTACTTC. Its translation: CASPSSSGSYEQYF.

The table lists this clone with a count of one. The chain recombines TRBV21-1 with TRBJ2-4; TRBD1 is the table's D call, not checked against the DNA. TRBV21-1 is described as a pseudogene. There are 15 residues in the CDR3. The CDR3 bases are TGTGCCAGCAGCCAAAATAGGACAACCAAAAACATTCAGTACTTC. Its translation: CASSQNRTTKNIQYF.

This clone showed up just once. The genes are TRBV9 and TRBJ2-3, with a possible D match to TRBD2 (6 bases). CDR1 and CDR2 (germline): SGDLS, YYNGEE. Between the trimmed V and J ends, which lost 0 bases and 4 bases, there was a span of 12 bases. CDR3 length: 15 residues. The CDR3 DNA reads TGTGCCAGCAGCGTAGACTGGGGGGTTTCAGATACGCAGTATTTT. This sequence encodes CASSVDWGVSDTQYF.

In the case of this clone: The CDR3 carries no conserved terminal phenylalanine or tryptophan, so it likely arises from a read error. The CDR3 sequence is CASSLQGTQYL. In DNA, the CDR3 is TGTGCCAGCAGCTTACAGGGGACCCAGTACCTC. This sequence joins TRBV5-6 and TRBJ2-7, with D possibly matching TRBD1 (6 bases). The J call is doubtful: the DNA matches TRBJ2-5 better. The CDR3 covers 11 residues. CDR1 is SGHDT and CDR2 is YYEEEE in the germline V gene.

The chain couples TRBV19 to TRBJ2-5, with a weak D call TRBD2 (5 bases). The CDR3 consists of 14 residues. V dropped 3 bases and J dropped 0 bases, with 8 bases sitting between them. Germline V gene data show CDR1 as LNHDA and CDR2 as SQIVND (reference sequence). CDR3 sequence reads: CASSIPDYQETQYF. DNA for the CDR3: TGTGCCAGTAGTATCCCGGACTACCAAGAGACCCAGTACTTC. Combining the CDR3 with reference TRBV19 and TRBJ2-5 gives the whole variable domain DGGITQSPKYLFRKEGQNVTLSCEQNLNHDAMYWYRQDPGQGLRLIYYSQIVNDFQKGDIAEGYSVSREKKESFPLTVTSAQKNPTAFYLCASSIPDYQETQYFGPGTRLLVL.

This clone turned up a few times. The chain employs TRBV6-5 and TRBJ1-4; D possibly corresponds to TRBD1 (5 bases). CDR3 length: 14 residues. The V gene lost 9 bases and the J gene lost 7 bases, with 18 bases spanning the gap. Germline V gene sequence: CDR1 MNHEY, CDR2 SVGAGI. The CDR3 DNA follows: TGTGCCAGTGGTGGGGCGCAGAGCGTTGAAAAACTGTTTTTT. Its protein is CASGGAQSVEKLFF.

The chain uses TRBV5-4 and TRBJ2-3, with 7 nucleotides matching TRBD2. The V segment lost 4 bases and the J segment 4 bases; nucleotides outside the gene matches: 12. The CDR3 runs to 16 residues. Germline V gene lookup returns CDR1 SGHNT and CDR2 YYREEE (reference sequence). The chain's CDR3 is CASSPPRGDLSDTQYF. The CDR3, as DNA: TGTGCCAGCAGCCCGCCCCGGGGGGATCTCTCAGATACGCAGTATTTT.

This chain joins TRBV7-2 and TRBJ1-5; possible D gene TRBD1, 6 bases. CDR3 length: 15 residues. Trimming removed 5 bases at V and 7 bases at J, with 18 bases between. In germline, CDR1 is SGHTA, CDR2 FQGNSA. Here the CDR3 DNA reads TGTGCCAGCAGCCGACAAGGGGGTACTGGGCAGCCCCAGCATTTT. Translation: CASSRQGGTGQPQHF.

V usage is TRBV27 and J usage is TRBJ1-6; possibly TRBD1 for D (6 bases). The CDR3 is 15 residues long. Germline V gene lookup returns CDR1 MNHEY and CDR2 SMNVEV (reference sequence). V was trimmed by 0 bases and J by 7 bases, leaving 10 bases between them. CDR3 amino acids: CASSLSWQGNSPLHF. CDR3 bases: TGTGCCAGCAGTTTATCGTGGCAGGGGAATTCACCCCTCCACTTT.

The chain joins TRBV10-3 to TRBJ2-3; 9 bases align to TRBD2. The CDR3 contains 17 residues. The ends lost 6 bases at V and 6 bases at J; junction bases unmatched: 16. The V gene's germline CDR1 is ENHRY and CDR2 SYGVKD. CDR3: CAISAQLASGTYDTQYF. CDR3 coding DNA: TGTGCCATCAGCGCGCAATTGGCTAGCGGGACCTACGATACGCAGTATTTT.

The genes are TRBV6-4 and TRBJ1-2; D not resolved. V gave up 3 bases and J gave up 4 bases, with 18 bases separating them. There are 16 residues in the CDR3. Germline CDR1 reads MRHNA; CDR2 reads SNTAGT. The CDR3 nucleotides are TGTGCCAGCAGTGAGAACCCCCTAGGCAGTTTCTATGGCTACACCTTC. Protein sequence: CASSENPLGSFYGYTF.

This chain uses TRBV18 with TRBJ1-2; tentatively, D is TRBD1 (5 bases). Trimming left V 3 bases short and J 0 bases short, with 11 bases between. The germline gives CDR1 KGHSH, CDR2 LQKENI. This CDR3 is 15 amino acids long. DNA for the CDR3: TGTGCCAGCTCACCGCGGAGGGACGCTAACTATGGCTACACCTTC. Translation gives CASSPRRDANYGYTF.

The chain couples TRBV2 to TRBJ1-3; 7 positions match TRBD1. The V gene's germline CDR1 is SNHLY and CDR2 FYNNEI. The CDR3 length is 15 residues. With V trimmed by 4 bases and J by 4 bases, 7 bases remained unmatched. Here the CDR3 reads CASSARGLDGNTIYF. The DNA for the CDR3 is TGTGCCAGCAGTGCGAGGGGGCTAGACGGAAACACCATATATTTT. Based on the CDR3 plus reference TRBV2 and TRBJ1-3, the full variable domain is EPEVTQTPSHQVTQMGQEVILRCVPISNHLYFYWYRQILGQKVEFLVSFYNNEISEKSEIFDDQFSVERPDGSNFTLKIRSTKLEDSAMYFCASSARGLDGNTIYFGEGSWLTVV.

The rearrangement joins TRBV6-5 to TRBJ2-7; 7 bases fit TRBD1. CDR1 and CDR2 from the germline V gene are MNHEY and SVGAGI. The CDR3 is 14 residues long. CDR3 in amino acids: CVIMSRGARGEQYF. CDR3 bases: TGTGTTATAATGTCCCGTGGGGCCAGGGGGGAGCAGTACTTC.

This clone was counted once. One end of the junction is discordant with germline, which a read error may explain. The chain uses TRBV7-9 and TRBJ2-7; possibly TRBD2 for D (5 bases). CDR3 length equals 11 residues. Per the germline V gene, CDR1 is SEHNR and CDR2 is FQNEAQ (reference sequence). As DNA, the CDR3 is TGTTCCAGCAGCATCGAGAGGGAGTTGTACTTC. This gives the protein CSSSIERELYF.